These 19 T cell receptor beta chains originate from one sample sequenced in a study of blood T cell repertoires in COVID-19. Sequenced by immunoSEQ multiplex PCR; TCRdb stores in-frame clones only, minus some. The sample consists of approximately 99,000 clones, 86% of them appearing once. Sequencing was done on a sample of peripheral blood. Receptor source: a woman aged 60-75 years in a cohort sampled during active or convalescent COVID-19.

This clone was seen a handful of times. The chain has TRBV21-1 and TRBJ2-7; the D call in the table, TRBD1, was not verified against the DNA. TRBV21-1 is described as a pseudogene. The CDR3 length is 18 residues. The CDR3 here is CASSRGDRFVISLYEQYF. The CDR3 DNA is TGTGCCAGCAGTCGTGGGGACAGGTTCGTTATTAGCCTCTACGAGCAGTACTTC.

The CDR3 bases are TGTGCCAGTAGTATATGGGGGCAGGAGCAGTTCTTC. This sequence encodes CASSIWGQEQFF. The gene calls are TRBV19 and TRBJ2-1; perhaps TRBD1 as D (6 bases). V lost 2 bases and J lost 10, with 9 bases in between. The CDR3 has 12 residues. Germline loops: CDR1 LNHDA, CDR2 SQIVND (reference sequence).

V usage is TRBV28 and J usage is TRBJ2-7; D is possibly TRBD2 (7 bases). The V and J ends lost 5 bases and 3 bases respectively, with 17 bases between them. Germline V gene data show CDR1 as MDHEN and CDR2 as SYDVKM. This CDR3 region has 15 residues. The CDR3 coding sequence is TGTGCCAGCAGTCCCGGGGGCGGGGGCGACTACGAGCAGTACTTC. Encoded protein: CASSPGGGGDYEQYF.

The chain recombines TRBV2 with TRBJ1-2; perhaps TRBD1 as D (5 bases). V dropped 6 bases and J dropped 4 bases, with 12 bases sitting between them. The CDR3 loop spans 13 amino acids. The germline V gene encodes CDR1 SNHLY and CDR2 FYNNEI. CDR3 DNA: TGTGCCAGCAGGGACAATATGATCTATGGCTACACCTTC. Protein product: CASRDNMIYGYTF.

This clone was detected once. This chain uses TRBV7-9 with TRBJ2-3; 7 bases map to TRBD1. Germline CDR1 SEHNR, CDR2 FQNEAQ (reference sequence). Trimming at V came to 6 bases and at J to 4 bases, leaving 10 bases not matched to a gene. This CDR3 has 15 residues. As DNA, the CDR3 is TGTGCCAGCAGACCCGACAGGGCCGGTCCAGATACGCAGTATTTT. Encoded protein: CASRPDRAGPDTQYF.

This clone occurred once. Other DNA sequences in the sample encode the same CDR3. This chain connects TRBV29-1 to TRBJ1-5, with 7 positions matching TRBD1. From germline, CDR1 is SQVTM and CDR2 ANQGSEA. V gave up 5 bases and J gave up 2 bases; unmatched junction bases: 3. The CDR3 runs 13 residues. CDR3 loop: CSVSGGGNQPQHF. DNA for the CDR3: TGCAGCGTTTCAGGGGGTGGCAATCAGCCCCAGCATTTT.

J is TRBJ2-2 and V is TRBV19, with 10 bases fitting TRBD2. With V trimmed by 7 bases and J by 9 bases, 8 bases remained unmatched. Germline CDR1 and CDR2: LNHDA and SQIVND (reference sequence). This CDR3 region has 14 residues. This CDR3 reads CASKRSGRARELFF. As DNA, the CDR3 is TGTGCCAGTAAACGAAGCGGGAGGGCCCGGGAGCTGTTTTTT.

The V call is TRBV27, the J call TRBJ1-1; D might be TRBD1 (5 bases). Germline loops: CDR1 MNHEY, CDR2 SMNVEV (reference sequence). The CDR3 is made up of 16 amino acids. V was trimmed by 3 bases and J by 1 base, leaving 15 bases between them. CDR3 coding DNA: TGTGCCAGCAGTTTTGTTGTCAGGGAAGGGAACACTGAAGCTTTCTTT. Amino acid sequence: CASSFVVREGNTEAFF.

This sequence joins TRBV29-1 and TRBJ1-1; 10 nucleotides line up with TRBD1. V gave up 4 bases and J gave up 4 bases; unmatched junction bases: 6. Per the germline V gene, CDR1 is SQVTM and CDR2 is ANQGSEA. This CDR3 has 14 residues. CDR3 residues: CSVGSGDRGTEAFF. The CDR3 nucleotides read TGCAGCGTTGGCTCAGGGGACAGGGGCACTGAAGCTTTCTTT.

The sample holds many counts of this clone. This chain uses TRBV29-1 with TRBJ2-1; 8 nucleotides line up with TRBD2. Germline V gene lookup returns CDR1 SQVTM and CDR2 ANQGSEA. V lost 1 base, J lost 3 bases, and 8 bases stayed unmatched. The CDR3 is 16 amino acids. CDR3: CSVEGPGTSGYNEQFF. CDR3 in DNA: TGCAGCGTTGAAGGCCCCGGGACTAGTGGCTACAATGAGCAGTTCTTC.

On this clone itself: Its ends do not fully match the called genes, so a read error is possible. This chain joins TRBV5-1 and TRBJ2-3; no clear D gene. Looked up from germline, CDR1 is SGHRS and CDR2 is YFSETQ. The CDR3 is 13 residues long. The CDR3 here is CASSPKSTDTQYF. In DNA form, the CDR3 reads TGCGCCAGCAGCCCTAAAAGCACGGATACGCAGTATTTT.

The chain couples TRBV5-1 to TRBJ2-1, with a possible D match to TRBD2 (6 bases). V was cut by 3 bases and J by 5 bases, with 12 bases left in between. In germline, CDR1 is SGHRS, CDR2 YFSETQ. This CDR3 contains 14 residues. The CDR3 DNA is TGCGCCAGCAGCTGGAGGGGACCGGACAATGAGCAGTTCTTC. Protein sequence: CASSWRGPDNEQFF.

V usage is TRBV19 and J usage is TRBJ1-4; D not certain. Trimming took off 6 bases at V and 0 bases at J, with 11 bases between the two ends. The length of the CDR3 is 15 residues. CDR1 is LNHDA and CDR2 is SQIVND in the germline V gene (reference sequence). CDR3 DNA: TGTGCCAGTAGCCCAGGAACGGCAACTAATGAAAAACTGTTTTTT. Protein product: CASSPGTATNEKLFF.

The chain recombines TRBV4-1 with TRBJ1-1; TRBD1 agrees at 9 bases. The ends lost 5 bases at V and 2 bases at J; junction bases unmatched: 9. CDR1 and CDR2 from the germline V gene are MGHRA and YSYEKL. There are 16 residues in the CDR3. The CDR3 loop is CASSTLPGQGNTEAFF. In nucleotides, the CDR3 is TGCGCCAGCAGCACGCTTCCGGGACAGGGCAACACTGAAGCTTTCTTT.

The chain links TRBV4-1 to TRBJ2-2; 8 nucleotides line up with TRBD2. The CDR3 spans 19 residues. V lost 4 bases, J lost 7 bases, and 20 bases stayed unmatched. Germline-derived CDR1 and CDR2 are MGHRA and YSYEKL. CDR3 loop: CASSRVVISGSSRGGELFF. CDR3 coding DNA: TGCGCCAGCAGCCGGGTCGTAATCAGCGGGAGCAGTCGTGGCGGGGAGCTGTTTTTT.

This sequence joins TRBV7-9 and TRBJ2-1; the match to TRBD2 covers 10 bases. The length of the CDR3 is 16 residues. The germline V gene has CDR1 SEHNR and CDR2 FQNEAQ (reference sequence). With V trimmed by 1 base and J by 3 bases, 3 bases remained unmatched. CDR3 DNA sequence: TGTGCCAGCAGCTTAGTCAGCGGGAGGGTCTACAATGAGCAGTTCTTC. Translation: CASSLVSGRVYNEQFF.

V gene TRBV5-1 combines with J gene TRBJ1-5; 8 bases align to TRBD1. After removal of 4 bases from V and 2 bases from J, the junction contained 2 bases not matched to a gene. Germline V gene data show CDR1 as SGHRS and CDR2 as YFSETQ. The CDR3 sequence is 14 residues long. The CDR3 spells CASSEGQGNQPQHF. For the CDR3, the DNA is TGCGCCAGCAGCGAGGGACAGGGCAATCAGCCCCAGCATTTT.

Only one count was recorded for this clone. The chain has TRBV18 and TRBJ1-3, with 7 bases lining up with TRBD1. With 3 bases clipped from V and 4 bases from J, the junction kept 9 bases outside the gene matches. The length of the CDR3 is 16 residues. CDR1 KGHSH and CDR2 LQKENI come from the germline V gene. DNA for the CDR3: TGTGCCAGCTCACCCCTTGACAGGGCGGGAGGAAACACCATATATTTT. It codes for CASSPLDRAGGNTIYF. The variable domain in full, with the rest retrieved from reference TRBV18 and TRBJ1-3, is NAGVMQNPRHLVRRRGQEARLRCSPMKGHSHVYWYRQLPEEGLKFMVYLQKENIIDESGMPKERFSAEFPKEGPSILRIQQVVRGDSAAYFCASSPLDRAGGNTIYFGEGSWLTVV.

The chain employs TRBV19 and TRBJ2-1, with 11 bases matching TRBD2. This CDR3 has 19 amino acids. V shed 3 bases and J 0 bases; nucleotides not matched to a gene: 10. Germline V gene data show CDR1 as LNHDA and CDR2 as SQIVND (reference sequence). The CDR3 here is CASSILAGGRTSSYNEQFF. CDR3 DNA: TGTGCCAGTAGTATCCTAGCGGGAGGCCGTACGAGCTCCTACAATGAGCAGTTCTTC.